The 24 T cell receptor beta chains listed next were all sequenced from one sample in a study of post-analysis software for immune sequencing data. Broader study findings: Controls had lower frequencies than patients of 4 or 5 TRBV segments, which included TRBV5-6, TRBV5-1 and TRBV20-1.

Antigens of these TCRs are unknown. Presence of unique molecular identifiers characterized the TCR beta cDNA libraries. From the PCR reads, TCRdb called clonotypes with MiXCR, one entry per CDR3 protein. Of around 400,000 distinct CDR3 sequences in the sample, approximately 39% were seen once. The sequenced sample consisted of blood. The receptors were gathered from a girl aged 2-10 years with multiple sclerosis.

The V and J genes are TRBV20-1 and TRBJ2-5; no clear D gene. With 3 bases removed from V and 0 bases from J, the gap between germline ends came to 8 bases. The germline V gene has CDR1 DFQATT and CDR2 SNEGSKA (reference sequence). The CDR3 totals 13 residues. The CDR3 sequence is CSARGQYQETQYF. The CDR3 DNA is TGCAGTGCTAGGGGCCAGTACCAAGAGACCCAGTACTTC.

In its sample, this clonotype was seen a few times. This chain links TRBV12-3 or TRBV12-4 with TRBJ1-5, with 9 bases that match TRBD1. V lost 5 bases, J lost 6 bases, and 5 bases stayed unmatched. This CDR3 has 14 amino acids. The CDR3 DNA is TGTGCCAGCAGTGTCGGGACAGGGAGTCAGCCCCAGCATTTT. It codes for CASSVGTGSQPQHF.

The V call is TRBV7-9, the J call TRBJ2-7; D could derive from TRBD1 or TRBD2 (6 bases each). The ends were cut back, 5 bases at V and 4 bases at J, with 21 bases in the middle. Germline V lookup: CDR1 SEHNR, CDR2 FQNEAQ (reference sequence). This CDR3 has 16 amino acids. CDR3 coding DNA: TGTGCCAGCAGCCCGCTCCGCTTAACAGGGAGGTACGAGCAGTACTTC. Protein product: CASSPLRLTGRYEQYF. The full variable domain, its missing parts supplied by reference TRBV7-9 and TRBJ2-7, is DTGVSQNPRHKITKRGQNVTFRCDPISEHNRLYWYRQTLGQGPEFLTYFQNEAQLEKSRLLSDRFSAERPKGSFSTLEIQRTEQGDSAMYLCASSPLRLTGRYEQYFGPGTRLTVT.

In its sample, this clonotype was seen many times. J is TRBJ2-1 and V is TRBV20-1; the D gene is possibly TRBD2 (6 bases). Germline V lookup: CDR1 DFQATT, CDR2 SNEGSKA (reference sequence). The V gene lost 0 bases and the J gene lost 10 bases, with 22 bases spanning the gap. This CDR3 is built from 16 residues. DNA for the CDR3: TGCAGTGCTAGAGACTACCGGGACCGGGACTTCAGGGAGCAGTTCTTC. It is translated as CSARDYRDRDFREQFF.

This clonotype was observed a handful of times. The chain is built from TRBV12-3 or TRBV12-4 and TRBJ2-5; 11 bases are shared with TRBD2. The V gene end was trimmed by 0 bases and the J gene end by 5 bases; junction bases not matched to a gene: 2. The CDR3 is 15 residues long. CDR3 in DNA: TGTGCCAGCAGTTTAGCGCTAGCGGGAGGTGAGACCCAGTACTTC. It codes for CASSLALAGGETQYF.

This clonotype has only a few counts. J is TRBJ1-2 and V is TRBV6-1, with unresolved D. Trimming pared 3 bases from V and 1 base from J, leaving 6 bases between. CDR3 length: 13 residues. Germline-derived CDR1 and CDR2 are MNHNS and SASEGT. The CDR3 reads CASSEVGNYGYTF. In DNA, the CDR3 is TGTGCCAGCAGTGAGGTCGGTAACTATGGCTACACCTTC.

DNA for the CDR3: TGTGCCAGCAGCTTAGCGCGAAGTAACTATGGCTACACCTTC. Its protein product is CASSLARSNYGYTF. V usage is TRBV7-2 and J usage is TRBJ1-2; D gene ambiguous. Trimming took 0 bases from V and 1 from J, leaving 6 bases between them. Germline values: CDR1 SGHTA, CDR2 FQGNSA. The CDR3 has 14 residues.

Only a few counts were recorded for this clonotype. V is TRBV25-1 and J is TRBJ1-6, with D uncertain. The CDR3 has 12 amino acids. The germline V gene encodes CDR1 MGHDK and CDR2 SYGVNS. V dropped 5 bases and J dropped 8 bases, with 7 bases sitting between them. The CDR3 loop is CASSYSDSPLHF. As DNA, the CDR3 is TGTGCCAGCAGTTACAGCGATTCACCCCTCCACTTT.

The sample holds a few counts of this clonotype. The rearrangement joins TRBV5-5 to TRBJ2-7; maybe TRBD2 (6 bases). CDR3 length: 16 amino acids. The germline V and J ends were trimmed by 0 bases and 0 bases, with 13 bases remaining between them. Germline CDR1 and CDR2: SGHKS and YYEKEE (reference sequence). The CDR3 spells CASSLAAGLISYEQYF. As DNA, the CDR3 is TGTGCCAGCAGCTTGGCCGCGGGACTGATCTCCTACGAGCAGTACTTC.

The sample holds a few counts of this clonotype. The chain employs TRBV7-3 and TRBJ1-6, with a tentative D call TRBD1 (6 bases). V dropped 5 bases and J dropped 7 bases, with 15 bases sitting between them. CDR1 SGHTA and CDR2 FQGTGA come from the germline V gene. This CDR3 is built from 15 residues. CDR3 nucleotides: TGTGCCAGCAGCGCGACACAGGGAGGAAATTCACCCCTCCACTTT. Translation: CASSATQGGNSPLHF.

The chain uses TRBV12-3 or TRBV12-4 and TRBJ2-1, with TRBD1 matching over 8 bases. V lost 1 base and J lost 5; bases outside the gene matches: 4. This CDR3 region has 15 residues. CDR3 in DNA: TGTGCCAGCAGTTTAGGGCAGGGGGCGAACAATGAGCAGTTCTTC. Translation gives CASSLGQGANNEQFF.

This clonotype has just a few counts. CDR3 in DNA: TGTGCCAGCGCTAGCTCTGGGGCCAACGTCCTGACTTTC. This encodes CASASSGANVLTF. This rearrangement joins TRBV2 to TRBJ2-6; D is unclear. V was trimmed by 8 bases and J by 0 bases, leaving 5 bases between them. Per germline, CDR1 SNHLY and CDR2 FYNNEI. The CDR3 is made up of 13 amino acids.

This clonotype was seen only a few times. The J gene is TRBJ1-2, the V gene TRBV24-1; maybe TRBD1 (6 bases). Deletions cut 2 bases from V and 5 bases from J, with 11 bases between. This CDR3 has 14 amino acids. Germline CDR1 and CDR2: KGHDR and SFDVKD. CDR3 sequence reads: CATSDWSGTYGYTF. DNA of the CDR3: TGTGCCACCAGTGATTGGTCCGGGACATATGGCTACACCTTC.

The chain recombines TRBV7-2 with TRBJ2-3; 11 bases map to TRBD2. Germline values: CDR1 SGHTA, CDR2 FQGNSA. The CDR3 spans 17 residues. With 2 bases clipped from V and 9 bases from J, the junction kept 13 bases outside the gene matches. CDR3 bases: TGTGCCAGCAGCTTAAGGGCTAGCGGGGGGCCTAGGGGAACGCAGTATTTT. This codes for CASSLRASGGPRGTQYF. Full variable domain (remainder filled in from reference TRBV7-2 and TRBJ2-3): GAGVSQSPSNKVTEKGKDVELRCDPISGHTALYWYRQSLGQGLEFLIYFQGNSAPDKSGLPSDRFSAERTGGSVSTLTIQRTQQEDSAVYLCASSLRASGGPRGTQYFGPGTRLTVL.

This clonotype showed up many times. The chain employs TRBV6-2 or TRBV6-3 and TRBJ2-7, with D hard to call. The ends were cut back, 3 bases at V and 3 bases at J, with 3 bases in the middle. The CDR3 is made up of 11 amino acids. Looked up from germline, CDR1 is MNHEY and CDR2 is SVGEGT. CDR3 DNA sequence: TGTGCCAGCAGTTATTTCTACGAGCAGTACTTC. Encoded protein: CASSYFYEQYF.

As for this clonotype: The junction departs from the called germline gene at one end, perhaps through a read error. The chain carries TRBV4-3 and TRBJ2-5; 7 positions agree with TRBD2. Germline CDR1 is LGHNA and CDR2 is YSLEER. The CDR3 sequence is 22 residues long. In DNA, the CDR3 is TGCGCCAGCAGCCAAGGGAAGGTAGCCAGACAAGTCCTCTTTTCGGGAGGAGAGGCCCAGTACTTC. Its protein product is CASSQGKVARQVLFSGGEAQYF.

This clonotype was detected many times. The genes are TRBV10-3 and TRBJ2-5, with D tentatively TRBD1 (5 bases). The CDR3 extends over 15 amino acids. Germline values: CDR1 ENHRY, CDR2 SYGVKD. The V end lost 2 bases, the J end lost 3 bases, and 13 bases lay between the germline ends. The CDR3 spells CAISEITGLEETQYF. CDR3 coding DNA: TGTGCCATCAGTGAGATTACAGGCCTAGAAGAGACCCAGTACTTC.

The chain links TRBV5-1 to TRBJ2-1; perhaps TRBD1 as D (6 bases). V gave up 2 bases and J gave up 10 bases, with 13 bases separating them. This CDR3 has 13 residues. Germline CDR1 reads SGHRS; CDR2 reads YFSETQ. The CDR3: CASSFLTGQEQFF. CDR3 sequence (DNA): TGCGCCAGCAGCTTCCTGACAGGCCAGGAGCAGTTCTTC. Together with reference TRBV5-1 and TRBJ2-1, the CDR3 gives the full variable domain: KAGVTQTPRYLIKTRGQQVTLSCSPISGHRSVSWYQQTPGQGLQFLFEYFSETQRNKGNFPGRFSGRQFSNSRSEMNVSTLELGDSALYLCASSFLTGQEQFFGPGTRLTVL.

This clonotype turned up a few times. The V and J genes are TRBV6-2 or TRBV6-3 and TRBJ2-1; TRBD2 is a possible D gene (5 bases). Germline V gene sequence: CDR1 MNHEY, CDR2 SVGEGT. The CDR3 consists of 17 residues. The V and J ends lost 8 bases and 0 bases respectively, with 20 bases between them. CDR3 DNA: TGTGCCAGCCGGAAGACCGTCAGCGGAAACTCCTACAATGAGCAGTTCTTC. Its translation: CASRKTVSGNSYNEQFF.

The J gene is TRBJ1-2, the V gene TRBV5-8; D remains ambiguous. The CDR3 loop spans 13 amino acids. V was cut by 6 bases and J by 8 bases, with 17 bases left in between. Per the germline V gene, CDR1 is SGHTS and CDR2 is YDEGEE. The CDR3 spells CASIATGRGGYTF. The CDR3 DNA reads as TGTGCCAGCATCGCGACCGGACGCGGCGGCTACACCTTC.

The J gene is TRBJ2-3, the V gene TRBV11-2; no firm D call. Trimming took 0 bases from V and 0 from J, leaving 4 bases between them. The germline V gene has CDR1 SGHAT and CDR2 FQNNGV. The CDR3 is made up of 14 amino acids. CDR3 sequence (DNA): TGTGCCAGCAGCTTAGATTGGAGCACAGATACGCAGTATTTT. It codes for CASSLDWSTDTQYF. The entire variable domain, with the rest obtained from reference TRBV11-2 and TRBJ2-3, is as follows: EAGVAQSPRYKIIEKRQSVAFWCNPISGHATLYWYQQILGQGPKLLIQFQNNGVVDDSQLPKDRFSAERLKGVDSTLKIQPAKLEDSAVYLCASSLDWSTDTQYFGPGTRLTVL.

The rearrangement links TRBV28 to TRBJ2-7, with D unclear. The ends were cut back, 4 bases at V and 2 bases at J, with 12 bases in the middle. Germline values: CDR1 MDHEN, CDR2 SYDVKM. There are 14 residues in the CDR3. The CDR3 loop reads CASSSDTLPYEQYF. The CDR3 bases are TGTGCCAGCAGTTCCGATACCCTCCCCTACGAGCAGTACTTC.

This clonotype appeared a few times. V gene TRBV6-2 or TRBV6-3 combines with J gene TRBJ2-7; no clear D gene. The CDR3 runs to 12 residues. V shed 6 bases and J shed 6 bases, with 12 bases lying between them. Germline CDR1 MNHEY, CDR2 SVGEGT. The CDR3 loop reads CASRTLNVEQYF. The DNA of the CDR3 is TGTGCCAGCAGGACCCTTAACGTCGAGCAGTACTTC.

V usage is TRBV20-1 and J usage is TRBJ2-5; no clear D. V lost 0 bases and J lost 1, with 12 bases in between. The germline CDR1 and CDR2 sequences are DFQATT and SNEGSKA (reference sequence). The CDR3 length is 15 residues. The CDR3 here is CSARDFGGAQETQYF. In nucleotides, the CDR3 is TGCAGTGCTAGAGATTTCGGCGGAGCCCAAGAGACCCAGTACTTC.